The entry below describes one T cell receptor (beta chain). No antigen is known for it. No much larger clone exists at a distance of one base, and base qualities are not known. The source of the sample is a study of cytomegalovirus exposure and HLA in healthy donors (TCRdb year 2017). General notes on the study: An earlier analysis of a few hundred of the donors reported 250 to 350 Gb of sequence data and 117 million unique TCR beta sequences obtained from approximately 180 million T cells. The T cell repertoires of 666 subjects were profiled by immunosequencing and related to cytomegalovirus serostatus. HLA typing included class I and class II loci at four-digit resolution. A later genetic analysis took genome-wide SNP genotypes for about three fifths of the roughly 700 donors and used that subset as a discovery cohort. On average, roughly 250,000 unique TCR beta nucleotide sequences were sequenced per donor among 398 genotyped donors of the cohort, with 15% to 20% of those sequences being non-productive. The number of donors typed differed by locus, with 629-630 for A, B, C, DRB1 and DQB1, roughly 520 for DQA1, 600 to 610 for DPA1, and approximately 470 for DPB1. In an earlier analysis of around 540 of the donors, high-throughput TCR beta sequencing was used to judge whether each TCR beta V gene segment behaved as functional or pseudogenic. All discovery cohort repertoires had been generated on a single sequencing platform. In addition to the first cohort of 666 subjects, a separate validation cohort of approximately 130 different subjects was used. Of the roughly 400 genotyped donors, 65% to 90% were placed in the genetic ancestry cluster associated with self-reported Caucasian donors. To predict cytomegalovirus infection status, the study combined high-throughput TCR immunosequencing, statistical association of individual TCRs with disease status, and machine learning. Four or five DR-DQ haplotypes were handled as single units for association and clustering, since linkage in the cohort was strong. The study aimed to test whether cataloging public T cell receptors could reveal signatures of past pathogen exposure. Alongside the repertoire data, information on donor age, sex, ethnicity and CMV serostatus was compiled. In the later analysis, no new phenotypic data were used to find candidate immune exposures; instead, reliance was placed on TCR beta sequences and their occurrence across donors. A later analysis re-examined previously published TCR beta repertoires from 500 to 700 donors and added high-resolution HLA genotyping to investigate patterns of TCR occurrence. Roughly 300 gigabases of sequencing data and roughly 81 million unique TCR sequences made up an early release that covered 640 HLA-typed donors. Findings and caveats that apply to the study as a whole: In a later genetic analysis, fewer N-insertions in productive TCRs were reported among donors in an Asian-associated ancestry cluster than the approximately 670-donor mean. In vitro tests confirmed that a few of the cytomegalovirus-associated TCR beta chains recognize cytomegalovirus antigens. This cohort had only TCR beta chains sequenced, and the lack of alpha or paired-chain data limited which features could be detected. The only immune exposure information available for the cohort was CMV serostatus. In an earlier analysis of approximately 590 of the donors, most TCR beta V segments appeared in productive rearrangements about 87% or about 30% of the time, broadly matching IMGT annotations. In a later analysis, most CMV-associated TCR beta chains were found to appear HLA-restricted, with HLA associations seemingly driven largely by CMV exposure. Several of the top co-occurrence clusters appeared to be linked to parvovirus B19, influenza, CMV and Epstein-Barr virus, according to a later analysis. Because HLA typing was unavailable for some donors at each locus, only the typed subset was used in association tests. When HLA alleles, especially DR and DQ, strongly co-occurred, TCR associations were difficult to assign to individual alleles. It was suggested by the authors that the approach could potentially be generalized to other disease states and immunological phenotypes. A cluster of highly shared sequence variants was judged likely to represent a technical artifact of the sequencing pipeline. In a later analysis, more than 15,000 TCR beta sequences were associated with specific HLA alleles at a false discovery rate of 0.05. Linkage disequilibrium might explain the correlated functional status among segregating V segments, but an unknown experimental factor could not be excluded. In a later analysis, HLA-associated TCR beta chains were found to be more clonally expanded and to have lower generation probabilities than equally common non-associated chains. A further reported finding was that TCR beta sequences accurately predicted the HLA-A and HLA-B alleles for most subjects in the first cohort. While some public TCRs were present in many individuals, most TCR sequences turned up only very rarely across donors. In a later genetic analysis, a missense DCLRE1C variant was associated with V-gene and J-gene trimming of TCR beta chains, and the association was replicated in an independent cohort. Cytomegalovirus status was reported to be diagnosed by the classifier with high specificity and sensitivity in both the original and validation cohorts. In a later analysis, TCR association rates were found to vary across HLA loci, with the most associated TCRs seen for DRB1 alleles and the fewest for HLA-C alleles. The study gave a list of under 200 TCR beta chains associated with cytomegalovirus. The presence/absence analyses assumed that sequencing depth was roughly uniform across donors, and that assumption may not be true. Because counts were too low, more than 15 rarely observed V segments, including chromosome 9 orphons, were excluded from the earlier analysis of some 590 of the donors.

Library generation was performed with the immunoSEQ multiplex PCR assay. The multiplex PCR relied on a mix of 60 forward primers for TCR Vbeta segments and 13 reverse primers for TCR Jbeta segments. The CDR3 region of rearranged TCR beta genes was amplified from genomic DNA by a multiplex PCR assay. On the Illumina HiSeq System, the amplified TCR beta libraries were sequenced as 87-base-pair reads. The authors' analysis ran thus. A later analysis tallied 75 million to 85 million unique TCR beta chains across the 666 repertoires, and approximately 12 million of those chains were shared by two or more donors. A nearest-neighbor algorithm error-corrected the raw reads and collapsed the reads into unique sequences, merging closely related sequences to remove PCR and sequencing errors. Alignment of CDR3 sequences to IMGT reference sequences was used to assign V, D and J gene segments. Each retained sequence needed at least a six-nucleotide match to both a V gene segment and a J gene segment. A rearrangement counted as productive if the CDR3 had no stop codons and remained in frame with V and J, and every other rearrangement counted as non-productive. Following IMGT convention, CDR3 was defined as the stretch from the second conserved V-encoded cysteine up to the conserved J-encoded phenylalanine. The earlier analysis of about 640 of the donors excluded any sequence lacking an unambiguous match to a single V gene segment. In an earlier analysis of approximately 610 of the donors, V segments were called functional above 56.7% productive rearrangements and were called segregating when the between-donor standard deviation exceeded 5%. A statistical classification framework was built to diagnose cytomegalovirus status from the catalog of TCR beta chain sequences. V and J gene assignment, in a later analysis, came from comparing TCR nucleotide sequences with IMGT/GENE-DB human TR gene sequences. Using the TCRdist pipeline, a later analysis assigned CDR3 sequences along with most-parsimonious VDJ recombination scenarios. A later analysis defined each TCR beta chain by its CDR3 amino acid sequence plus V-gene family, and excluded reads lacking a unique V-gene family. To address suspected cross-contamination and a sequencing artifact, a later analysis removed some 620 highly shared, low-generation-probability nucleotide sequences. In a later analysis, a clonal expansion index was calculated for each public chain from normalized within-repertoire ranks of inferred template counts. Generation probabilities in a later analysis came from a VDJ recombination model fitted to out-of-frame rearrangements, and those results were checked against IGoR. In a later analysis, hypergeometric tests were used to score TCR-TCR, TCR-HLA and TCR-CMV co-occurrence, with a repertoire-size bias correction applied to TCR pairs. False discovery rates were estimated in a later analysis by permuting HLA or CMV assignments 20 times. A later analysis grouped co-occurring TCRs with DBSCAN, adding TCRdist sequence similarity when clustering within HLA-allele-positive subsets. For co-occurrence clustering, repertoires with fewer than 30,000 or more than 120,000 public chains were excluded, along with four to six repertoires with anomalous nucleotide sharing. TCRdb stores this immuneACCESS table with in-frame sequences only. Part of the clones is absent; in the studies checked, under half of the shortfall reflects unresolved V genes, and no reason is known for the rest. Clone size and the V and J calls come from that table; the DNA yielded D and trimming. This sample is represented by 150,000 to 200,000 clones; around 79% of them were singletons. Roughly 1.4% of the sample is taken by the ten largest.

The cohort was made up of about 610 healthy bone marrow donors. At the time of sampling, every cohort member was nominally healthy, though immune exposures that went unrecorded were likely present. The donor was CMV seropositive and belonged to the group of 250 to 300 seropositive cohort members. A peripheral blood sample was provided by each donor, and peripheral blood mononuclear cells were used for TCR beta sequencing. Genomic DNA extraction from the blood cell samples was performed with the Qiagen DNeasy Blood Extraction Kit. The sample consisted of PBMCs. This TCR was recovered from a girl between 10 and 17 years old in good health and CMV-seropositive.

In nucleotides, the sequence is TGTGCCAGAAGCTTGGGTGTTCGGACTAGCGGGGGGCCGGGCAATGAGCAGTTCTTC. Translated, this is CARSLGVRTSGGPGNEQFF. The chain couples TRBV5-3 to TRBJ2-1; the junction holds 14 bases that match TRBD2. TRBV5-3 counts as an open reading frame of uncertain function. Trimmed from V: 0 bases; trimmed from J: 6 bases; junction bases lacking a gene match: 11. Reading from cysteine to phenylalanine, the CDR3 counts 19 amino acids. Just CDR3 DNA is preserved here, 57 bases in frame from base 1.